Below are 10 T cell receptor beta chains sequenced from a single sample in a study of prognosis after radiotherapy for stage I lung cancer. Genomic DNA was the source, and TCR beta CDR3 was amplified from it by two-round multiplex PCR. First-round PCR amplification was performed with primers specific to each TRBV and TRBJ gene. TCRdb ran MiXCR on the multiplex PCR reads and lists one entry per CDR3 protein. In the table there are about 13,000 distinct CDR3 sequences, around three fifths of which are singletons. The starting material was PBMCs, obtained before or after stereotactic body radiation therapy (not recorded which). The receptors derive from a donor over 45 with non-small cell lung cancer.

This clonotype was seen a single time. The chain combines TRBV5-5 with TRBJ1-4, with D hard to call. Germline V CDR1 and CDR2: SGHKS, YYEKEE (reference sequence). This CDR3 contains 15 residues. Trimming left V 0 bases short and J 4 bases short, with 10 bases between. The CDR3 spells CASSLGPGINEKLFF. CDR3 DNA sequence: TGTGCCAGCAGCTTGGGTCCCGGGATTAATGAAAAACTGTTTTTT.

The chain links TRBV6-5 to TRBJ1-5; D is uncertain. This CDR3 comprises 13 residues. Per the germline V gene, CDR1 is MNHEY and CDR2 is SVGAGI. Deletions cut 1 base from V and 4 bases from J, with 5 bases between. CDR3 in DNA: TGTGCCAGCAGTTACTTATGGAATCAGCCCCAGCATTTT. Amino acids: CASSYLWNQPQHF.

The chain combines TRBV20-1 with TRBJ2-7; D gene ambiguous. V lost 7 bases and J lost 1, with 17 bases in between. The CDR3 has 14 amino acids. Germline V lookup: CDR1 DFQATT, CDR2 SNEGSKA (reference sequence). Written as DNA, the CDR3 is TGCAGTGACCGACGAGGCCAAAGATCCTACGAGCAGTACTTC. The encoded protein is CSDRRGQRSYEQYF.

The chain uses TRBV28 and TRBJ1-2, with 12 positions matching TRBD1. Germline CDR1 MDHEN, CDR2 SYDVKM. J lost 8 bases, V lost 4 bases, and 8 bases had no gene match. CDR3 length: 15 residues. CDR3 protein: CASSSEGQGAEGYTF. DNA for the CDR3: TGTGCCAGCAGTTCCGAGGGACAGGGGGCAGAAGGCTACACCTTC.

Of note for this clonotype: This likely traces to a read error, being one base from a far larger clone. The chain employs TRBV27 and TRBJ2-7; 8 bases align to TRBD2. Germline CDR1 and CDR2: MNHEY and SMNVEV (reference sequence). The CDR3 is made up of 15 amino acids. The junction had 14 bases not matched to a gene; V was cut back by 9 bases and J by 4 bases. CDR3 residues: CASSIGGTSIYEQYF. The CDR3 DNA reads as TGTGCCAGTAGCATTGGCGGGACTAGTATATACGAGCAGTACTTC.

About this clonotype itself: One base separates it from a far larger clone, so it is likely a read error. J is TRBJ2-1 and V is TRBV4-1, with D perhaps matching TRBD2 (5 bases). The CDR3 sequence is 15 residues long. Germline loops: CDR1 MGHRA, CDR2 YSYEKL. Deletions cut 4 bases from V and 3 bases from J, with 13 bases between. Written as DNA, the CDR3 is TGCGCCAGCAGCCCTTGGACTGGCGTCTACAATGAGCAGTTCTTC. Amino acids: CASSPWTGVYNEQFF.

This clonotype rates as medium-sized. The chain is built from TRBV20-1 and TRBJ1-5; TRBD1 is a possible D gene (6 bases). CDR1 is DFQATT and CDR2 is SNEGSKA in the germline V gene (reference sequence). The CDR3 length is 15 residues. V was clipped by 0 bases and J by 3 bases, with 12 bases between them. CDR3 coding DNA: TGCAGTGCTAGAGACAGGGGAACTTACAATCAGCCCCAGCATTTT. It translates to CSARDRGTYNQPQHF.

This clonotype came up many times. The chain couples TRBV6-2 or TRBV6-3 to TRBJ2-4, with 11 bases that match TRBD2. In germline, CDR1 is MNHEY, CDR2 SVGEGT. This CDR3 contains 20 residues. V dropped 0 bases and J dropped 0; count of bases not matched to a gene: 10. The CDR3 sequence is CASSYSSTSGRWLAKNIQYF. The CDR3 nucleotides are TGTGCCAGCAGTTACTCGAGTACTAGCGGGAGATGGTTAGCCAAAAACATTCAGTACTTC.

Turning to this clonotype: A read error may account for a junction end that differs from germline. The V call is TRBV6-1, the J call TRBJ1-2, with 9 bases matching TRBD1. CDR1 and CDR2 from the germline V gene are MNHNS and SASEGT. The CDR3 runs to 15 residues. The chain's CDR3 is CASITDRGFLYCYAF. CDR3 coding DNA: TGTGCCAGCATTACGGACAGGGGATTCCTCTATTGCTACGCCTTC.

Of note for this clonotype: An end of the junction does not agree with germline; a read error may underlie this. CDR3 protein: CARSLPHIPSGNTIYF. CDR3 nucleotides: TGTGCCAGAAGCCTACCCCACATTCCTTCTGGAAACACCATATATTTC. This chain uses TRBV7-3 with TRBJ1-3, with D unclear. This CDR3 spans 16 amino acids. Germline V gives CDR1 SGHTA, CDR2 FQGTGA. The entire variable domain, with the rest obtained from reference TRBV7-3 and TRBJ1-3, is as follows: GAGVSQTPSNKVTEKGKYVELRCDPISGHTALYWYRQSLGQGPEFLIYFQGTGAADDSGLPNDRFFAVRPEGSVSTLKIQRTERGDSAVYLCARSLPHIPSGNTIYFGEGSWLTVV.